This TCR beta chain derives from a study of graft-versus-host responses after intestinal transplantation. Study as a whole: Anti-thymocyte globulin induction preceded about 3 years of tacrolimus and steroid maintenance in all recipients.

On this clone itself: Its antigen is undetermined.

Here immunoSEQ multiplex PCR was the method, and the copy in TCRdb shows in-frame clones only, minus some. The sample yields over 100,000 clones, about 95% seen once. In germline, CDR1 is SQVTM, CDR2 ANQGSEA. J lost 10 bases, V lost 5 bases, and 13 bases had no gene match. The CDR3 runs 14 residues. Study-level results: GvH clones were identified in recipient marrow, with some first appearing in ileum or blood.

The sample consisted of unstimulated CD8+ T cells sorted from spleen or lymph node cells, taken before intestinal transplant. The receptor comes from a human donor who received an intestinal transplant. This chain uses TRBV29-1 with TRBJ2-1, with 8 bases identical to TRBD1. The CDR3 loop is CSVSDREEDREQFF. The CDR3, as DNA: TGCAGCGTTTCGGACAGGGAGGAAGATAGAGAGCAGTTCTTC.